Listed below are T cell receptor beta chains from one sample, sequenced in a study of blood T cell repertoires in COVID-19. Data came from immunoSEQ multiplex PCR; TCRdb stores just in-frame clones and leaves some out. The table includes about 200,000 clones, about 89% detected once. Specimen: peripheral blood. Receptors originate from a man aged 35-49 years with acute or convalescent COVID-19. Both conserved end residues are part of each CDR3. The D gene is left open where the match is weak. The size of a clone is reported for some rows only, either as once, few or many, or as a class for expanded clones.

J | V | size | D | CDR3 | DNA
TRBJ2-5 | TRBV29-1 | NA | TRBD2 | CSVRTSGGPQETQYF | TGCAGCGTGAGGACTAGCGGGGGACCCCAAGAGACCCAGTACTTC
TRBJ2-2 | TRBV7-7 | NA | TRBD1 | CASSSRRAGGRAGELFF | TGTGCCAGCAGCTCTCGACGAGCAGGGGGTAGAGCCGGGGAGCTGTTTTTT
TRBJ2-1 | TRBV27 | NA | NA | CASSSEWGDEQFF | TGTGCCAGCAGTTCCGAATGGGGAGATGAGCAGTTCTTC
TRBJ2-1 | TRBV7-2 | NA | NA | CASSLMAGQNEQFF | TGTGCCAGCAGCTTAATGGCCGGACAGAATGAGCAGTTCTTC
TRBJ1-5 | TRBV30 | NA | TRBD1 | CAWSPRTGGDGNQPQHF | TGTGCCTGGAGTCCCAGGACAGGGGGAGATGGCAATCAGCCCCAGCATTTT
TRBJ2-5 | TRBV6-5 | NA | NA | CASALLGETQYF | TGTGCCAGCGCACTGCTAGGAGAGACCCAGTACTTC
TRBJ2-3 | TRBV18 | NA | NA | CASSPLSGTDTQYF | TGTGCCAGCTCACCCCTTAGCGGCACAGATACGCAGTATTTT
TRBJ2-1 | TRBV16 | NA | TRBD1 | CASSPPPLGQGARNEQFF | TGTGCCAGCAGCCCCCCGCCCCTAGGACAGGGGGCGCGGAATGAGCAGTTCTTC
TRBJ1-3 | TRBV30 | NA | NA | CAWSVTGNTIYF | TGTGCCTGGAGTGTTACTGGAAACACCATATATTTT
TRBJ1-5 | TRBV28 | NA | NA | CASSLGHLKQPQHF | TGTGCCAGCAGTTTGGGACACCTAAAACAGCCCCAGCATTTT
TRBJ2-7 | TRBV7-9 | NA | TRBD1 | CASSSTDRGSGEQYF | TGTGCCAGCAGCTCCACAGACAGGGGGTCGGGCGAGCAGTACTTC
TRBJ1-2 | TRBV30 | once | NA | CAWSLPGNYGYTF | TGTGCCTGGAGCCTTCCAGGAAACTATGGCTACACCTTC
TRBJ2-5 | TRBV18 | NA | TRBD2 | CASSPASGETQYF | TGTGCCAGCTCACCGGCTAGCGGGGAGACCCAGTACTTC
TRBJ2-1 | TRBV9 | NA | NA | CASSSPTGNNEQFF | TGTGCCAGCAGCTCCCCAACAGGGAACAATGAGCAGTTCTTC
TRBJ2-1 | TRBV4-2 | NA | TRBD2 | CASSLSLAGGRDNEQFF | TGTGCCAGCAGCCTTTCCCTGGCGGGGGGGCGAGACAATGAGCAGTTCTTC
TRBJ2-3 | TRBV15 | once | NA | CATSTGGPSTDTQYF | TGTGCCACCAGCACAGGGGGGCCGAGCACAGATACGCAGTATTTT
TRBJ1-5 | TRBV5-4 | NA | NA | CASSSGGAGNQPQHF | TGTGCCAGCAGCTCCGGGGGGGCTGGCAATCAGCCCCAGCATTTT
TRBJ2-7 | TRBV7-6 | NA | TRBD1 | CASSRGQGSLQYEQYF | TGTGCCAGCAGCCGGGGACAGGGTAGCCTGCAATACGAGCAGTACTTC
TRBJ1-1 | TRBV27 | NA | TRBD1 | CASSSDRVVEAFF | TGTGCCAGCAGTTCGGACAGGGTCGTTGAAGCTTTCTTT
TRBJ1-1 | TRBV19 | NA | NA | CASSSQGSNTEAFF | TGTGCCAGTAGTTCCCAGGGGAGTAACACTGAAGCTTTCTTT
TRBJ1-5 | TRBV24-1 | NA | NA | CATSDPEWGGKFNQPQHF | TGTGCCACCAGTGACCCCGAGTGGGGGGGAAAATTCAATCAGCCCCAGCATTTT
TRBJ2-2 | TRBV3-1/TRBV3-2 | NA | TRBD1 | CASNLRDRGRGELFF | TGTGCCAGCAACCTTAGGGACAGGGGGCGAGGGGAGCTGTTTTTT
TRBJ2-1 | TRBV28 | NA | NA | CASSLIDRNEQFF | TGTGCCAGCAGTTTAATAGACAGGAATGAGCAGTTCTTC
TRBJ1-2 | TRBV7-2 | once | NA | CASSGSQGLYGYTF | TGTGCCAGCAGCGGAAGTCAGGGACTCTATGGCTACACCTTC
TRBJ2-6 | TRBV27 | NA | TRBD1 | CASRPGQWIYSGANVLTF | TGTGCCAGCAGACCGGGACAGTGGATCTACTCTGGGGCCAACGTCCTGACTTTC
TRBJ2-1 | TRBV5-4 | NA | TRBD2 | CASSPETSFNEQFF | TGTGCCAGCAGCCCGGAGACTAGCTTCAATGAGCAGTTCTTC
TRBJ2-7 | TRBV7-9 | NA | TRBD2 | CASSSTSGGAYEQYF | TGTGCCAGCAGCTCGACTAGCGGGGGGGCTTACGAGCAGTACTTC
TRBJ1-6 | TRBV15 | NA | TRBD1 | CATSSWDRVGSPLHF | TGTGCCACCAGCAGTTGGGACAGGGTTGGTTCACCCCTCCACTTT
TRBJ2-3 | TRBV19 | NA | NA | CAPGADTQYF | TGTGCCCCAGGGGCAGATACGCAGTATTTT
TRBJ2-3 | TRBV12-5 | NA | NA | CASGLAPGSTDTQYF | TGTGCTAGTGGTTTGGCCCCGGGTAGCACAGATACGCAGTATTTT
TRBJ1-4 | TRBV9 | NA | NA | CASSEEQGLNEKLFF | TGTGCCAGCAGCGAGGAACAGGGCCTTAATGAAAAACTGTTTTTT
TRBJ2-2 | TRBV14 | once | TRBD2 | CASSQGLAGGRTGELFF | TGTGCCAGCAGCCAAGGACTAGCGGGGGGGCGAACCGGGGAGCTGTTTTTT
TRBJ2-1 | TRBV29-1 | once | TRBD2 | CSAGTSGDYNEQFF | TGCAGCGCGGGAACTAGCGGGGACTACAATGAGCAGTTCTTC
TRBJ2-7 | TRBV3-1/TRBV3-2 | NA | TRBD2 | CASSPRTGTSGGAHGQYF | TGTGCCAGCAGCCCGCGAACCGGGACTAGCGGGGGGGCTCACGGGCAGTACTTC
TRBJ1-2 | TRBV11-2 | NA | NA | CASSLQVVTSRLTGYTF | TGTGCCAGCAGCCTACAGGTGGTCACCTCCCGTCTGACGGGCTACACCTTC
TRBJ1-2 | TRBV2 | NA | NA | CASRGPYGYTF | TGTGCCAGCAGGGGCCCCTATGGCTACACCTTC
TRBJ1-3 | TRBV10-3 | NA | NA | CAISESEGNTIYF | TGTGCCATCAGTGAGTCCGAGGGAAACACCATATATTTT
TRBJ1-4 | TRBV28 | NA | TRBD1 | CASSRTGDEKLFF | TGTGCCAGCAGCCGGACAGGGGATGAAAAACTGTTTTTT
TRBJ2-1 | TRBV6-2/TRBV6-3 | NA | TRBD2 | CASSLPLAGGPQNEQFF | TGTGCCAGCAGCCTACCACTTGCGGGGGGGCCTCAGAATGAGCAGTTCTTC
TRBJ1-1 | TRBV7-9 | NA | NA | CASSPPPGIGEAFF | TGTGCCAGCAGCCCTCCTCCAGGGATTGGTGAAGCTTTCTTT
TRBJ2-7 | TRBV5-1 | NA | NA | CASSLSLSGSSHEQYF | TGCGCCAGCAGCTTGTCGTTGTCAGGCTCATCCCACGAGCAGTACTTC
TRBJ2-3 | TRBV28 | NA | TRBD2 | CASSLAGDYTDTQYF | TGTGCCAGCAGCCTAGCGGGGGATTACACAGATACGCAGTATTTT
TRBJ1-4 | TRBV7-9 | NA | NA | CASSLISAGNEKLFF | TGTGCCAGCAGCTTAATAAGCGCTGGTAATGAAAAACTGTTTTTT
TRBJ2-3 | TRBV21-1 | NA | NA | CASSKLGGDRVPDTQYF | TGTGCCAGCAGCAAACTTGGTGGGGACAGGGTTCCAGATACGCAGTATTTT
TRBJ2-7 | TRBV19 | NA | NA | CASSIANGAFYPYEQYF | TGTGCCAGTAGTATAGCTAACGGAGCCTTCTATCCCTACGAGCAGTACTTC
TRBJ1-5 | TRBV24-1 | NA | TRBD1 | CATSDRPGGNQPQHF | TGTGCCACCAGTGATCGCCCAGGGGGAAATCAGCCCCAGCATTTT
TRBJ2-2 | TRBV19 | NA | NA | CASSITGITNTGELFF | TGTGCCAGTAGTATAACAGGAATTACGAACACCGGGGAGCTGTTTTTT
TRBJ2-2 | TRBV27 | NA | NA | CASSPRDRGSGELFF | TGTGCCAGCAGCCCTCGGGACCGGGGGTCCGGGGAGCTGTTTTTT
TRBJ1-1 | TRBV18 | once | NA | CASSPGTGETKAFF | TGTGCCAGCTCCCCTGGGACGGGGGAGACTAAAGCTTTCTTT